This T cell receptor beta chain is drawn from a study of blood T cells in healthy people across ages. This CDR3 comprises 16 residues. Deletions cut 5 bases from V and 5 bases from J, with 21 bases between. There are a few counts of this clonotype. Next came a second PCR, run for roughly 6 to 11 cycles, which used a sample-barcoded 5' primer along with a J-beta primer mix. Via MiXCR, TCRdb re-called the 5' RACE reads, giving one row per CDR3 protein. Of around 750,000 distinct CDR3 sequences in the sample, about 53% were seen once. This receptor was taken from a man older than 75 in good health. The chain recombines TRBV12-3 or TRBV12-4 with TRBJ1-1; D may be TRBD1 (6 bases). Material: blood. The DNA of the CDR3 is TGTGCCAGCAGTGACGACAGGAGAGTTCTGGGAACTGAAGCTTTCTTT. This encodes CASSDDRRVLGTEAFF.